The rows below give T cell receptor beta chains drawn from one sample of a study of T cell changes during pregnancy in multiple sclerosis. The data were produced by immunoSEQ multiplex PCR, yet TCRdb's version contains in-frame clones alone and is incomplete. The profile shows some 31,000 clones, about 88% of them singletons. The sample was CD4+ T cells from peripheral blood mononuclear cells, taken in the second trimester of pregnancy. The receptors here all came from a female donor in good health, enrolled as a control in a pregnancy study. Both conserved end residues are part of each CDR3. D genes are given only for firm matches. Rows may omit the clone size; those that give it use once, few, many or a size class.

CACRGLAGVIDEQFF	TGTGCCTGTAGGGGACTAGCGGGAGTAATTGATGAGCAGTTCTTC	TRBD2	NA	TRBJ2-1	TRBV30
CASRRQGTEAFF	TGTGCCAGCAGGCGACAGGGCACTGAAGCTTTCTTT	TRBD1	NA	TRBJ1-1	TRBV27
CASSMVGENTEAFF	TGTGCCAGCAGTATGGTGGGCGAGAACACTGAAGCTTTCTTT	NA	NA	TRBJ1-1	TRBV5-4
CAITAGGDRGFYEQYF	TGTGCCATTACGGCCGGTGGGGACAGGGGATTCTACGAGCAGTACTTC	TRBD1	NA	TRBJ2-7	TRBV10-3
CASSRGTSGGKETQYF	TGTGCCAGCAGCCGAGGGACTAGCGGGGGGAAAGAGACCCAGTACTTC	TRBD2	NA	TRBJ2-5	TRBV7-2
CASSGNMREQYF	TGTGCCAGTTCAGGGAATATGCGCGAGCAGTACTTC	NA	once	TRBJ2-7	TRBV19
CAWSALAGGEQYF	TGTGCCTGGAGTGCCCTAGCAGGGGGCGAGCAGTACTTC	TRBD1	NA	TRBJ2-7	TRBV30
CASTPRDEAFF	TGTGCCAGCACCCCTCGGGATGAAGCTTTCTTT	NA	few	TRBJ1-1	TRBV7-9
CASSVTGAYGYTF	TGTGCCAGCAGCGTGACAGGGGCCTATGGCTACACCTTC	TRBD1	NA	TRBJ1-2	TRBV7-2
CASSQEQGLEQYF	TGCGCCAGCAGCCAAGAACAGGGGCTCGAGCAGTACTTC	TRBD1	NA	TRBJ2-7	TRBV4-3
CASSELAGGNYGYTF	TGTGCCAGCAGTGAATTAGCAGGGGGTAACTATGGCTACACCTTC	TRBD1	NA	TRBJ1-2	TRBV25-1
CAWVKTSGGPLHEQYF	TGTGCCTGGGTTAAGACTAGCGGGGGGCCGCTCCACGAGCAGTACTTC	TRBD2	NA	TRBJ2-7	TRBV30
CASSRLASRAKNTEAFF	TGTGCCAGTAGCCGATTGGCCTCCAGGGCAAAGAACACTGAAGCTTTCTTT	NA	NA	TRBJ1-1	TRBV19
CASTRQGSSYNEQFF	TGCGCCAGCACCCGACAGGGATCCTCCTACAATGAGCAGTTCTTC	TRBD1	once	TRBJ2-1	TRBV5-1
CASSFGGGNTGELFF	TGCGCCAGCAGCTTCGGGGGGGGCAACACCGGGGAGCTGTTTTTT	TRBD2	NA	TRBJ2-2	TRBV5-1
CASSLVAGGGNTIYF	TGTGCCAGCAGCTTAGTAGCCGGGGGTGGAAACACCATATATTTT	NA	NA	TRBJ1-3	TRBV7-2
CASSIARTVNTEAFF	TGTGCCAGTAGTATAGCGAGGACAGTGAACACTGAAGCTTTCTTT	NA	NA	TRBJ1-1	TRBV19
CASSTGGYEQYF	TGCGCCAGCAGTACCGGAGGTTACGAGCAGTACTTC	NA	once	TRBJ2-7	TRBV5-1
CASSESISQETQYF	TGCGCCAGCAGTGAGTCGATCAGCCAAGAGACCCAGTACTTC	NA	NA	TRBJ2-5	TRBV10-2
CASRRDRGGEQYF	TGTGCCAGCAGGAGAGACAGGGGAGGCGAGCAGTACTTC	TRBD1	NA	TRBJ2-7	TRBV7-2
CASSQDSWDRGSHEQYF	TGTGCCAGCAGCCAAGATTCATGGGACAGGGGGTCCCACGAGCAGTACTTC	TRBD1	NA	TRBJ2-7	TRBV14
CASTNPGRAGTEAFF	TGTGCCAGCACTAACCCGGGGAGGGCGGGCACTGAAGCTTTCTTT	NA	NA	TRBJ1-1	TRBV7-2
CASSIAGTTNTEAFF	TGTGCCAGTAGTATCGCCGGGACAACGAACACTGAAGCTTTCTTT	NA	NA	TRBJ1-1	TRBV19
CAISESRDRGSTGELFF	TGTGCCATCAGTGAGTCGAGGGACAGGGGGAGCACCGGGGAGCTGTTTTTT	TRBD1	NA	TRBJ2-2	TRBV10-3
CAISDRGGWGTEAFF	TGTGCCATCAGTGATAGAGGGGGCTGGGGCACTGAAGCTTTCTTT	TRBD1	NA	TRBJ1-1	TRBV10-3
CASSQLAGGQETQYF	TGTGCCAGCAGCCAGCTGGCGGGGGGCCAAGAGACCCAGTACTTC	TRBD2	NA	TRBJ2-5	TRBV7-9
CASSFAGPVGNQPQHF	TGTGCCAGCAGTTTCGCAGGGCCCGTCGGCAATCAGCCCCAGCATTTT	NA	NA	TRBJ1-5	TRBV27
CASDPRTGGGNTIYF	TGTGCCAGCGACCCCAGGACAGGGGGCGGAAACACCATATATTTT	TRBD1	NA	TRBJ1-3	TRBV7-2
CASSHGGVSSYNEQFF	TGCGCCAGCAGCCACGGCGGGGTAAGCTCCTACAATGAGCAGTTCTTC	NA	NA	TRBJ2-1	TRBV4-3
CASGSRPGTGGVMVHEQYF	TGTGCCAGCGGCTCCCGGCCCGGGACAGGGGGCGTAATGGTCCACGAGCAGTACTTC	TRBD1	NA	TRBJ2-7	TRBV13
CASSASGTGTEKLFF	TGTGCCAGCAGCGCGTCCGGGACAGGGACGGAAAAACTGTTTTTT	TRBD1	NA	TRBJ1-4	TRBV7-6
CASSQGAREKLFF	TGTGCCAGCAGCCAAGGGGCGCGTGAAAAACTGTTTTTT	NA	NA	TRBJ1-4	TRBV6-1
CASSATGTIIYEQYF	TGTGCCAGCAGCGCCACCGGGACAATCATCTACGAGCAGTACTTC	NA	once	TRBJ2-7	TRBV7-8
CASSDGTLSYGYTF	TGTGCCAGCAGTGACGGGACTCTTAGTTATGGCTACACCTTC	NA	once	TRBJ1-2	TRBV2
CATSRDPGGAYEQYF	TGTGCCACCAGCAGAGATCCGGGGGGGGCCTACGAGCAGTACTTC	TRBD2	NA	TRBJ2-7	TRBV15
CASSIVGLDADTQYF	TGTGCCAGTAGTATTGTGGGACTAGATGCAGATACGCAGTATTTT	TRBD2	NA	TRBJ2-3	TRBV19
CASMGRSTSGANVLTF	TGTGCCAGCATGGGCCGATCGACCTCTGGGGCCAACGTCCTGACTTTC	NA	NA	TRBJ2-6	TRBV2
CATRTGGGYEQYF	TGTGCCACCCGGACAGGGGGGGGGTACGAGCAGTACTTC	TRBD1	NA	TRBJ2-7	TRBV28
CASSFLGPGGINEQFF	TGTGCCAGCAGCTTCCTCGGCCCCGGGGGGATCAATGAGCAGTTCTTC	TRBD2	NA	TRBJ2-1	TRBV7-9
CASSLGLAANTGELFF	TGTGCCAGCAGCTTAGGGCTAGCGGCGAACACCGGGGAGCTGTTTTTT	TRBD2	NA	TRBJ2-2	TRBV7-2
CASSKAATTEAFF	TGTGCCAGCAGCAAAGCGGCAACCACTGAAGCTTTCTTT	NA	few	TRBJ1-1	TRBV21-1
CASSLEGVNYGYTF	TGCGCCAGCAGCTTGGAGGGGGTTAACTATGGCTACACCTTC	NA	NA	TRBJ1-2	TRBV5-1
CASRQGMETQYF	TGTGCCAGCAGACAGGGGATGGAGACCCAGTACTTC	TRBD1	NA	TRBJ2-5	TRBV27
CASSLLPGQGEFQPQHF	TGTGCCAGCAGCTTGCTACCGGGACAGGGGGAATTTCAGCCCCAGCATTTT	TRBD1	NA	TRBJ1-5	TRBV11-3
CASRTGLSSYNEQFF	TGTGCCAGTAGGACGGGACTGAGCTCCTACAATGAGCAGTTCTTC	NA	NA	TRBJ2-1	TRBV19